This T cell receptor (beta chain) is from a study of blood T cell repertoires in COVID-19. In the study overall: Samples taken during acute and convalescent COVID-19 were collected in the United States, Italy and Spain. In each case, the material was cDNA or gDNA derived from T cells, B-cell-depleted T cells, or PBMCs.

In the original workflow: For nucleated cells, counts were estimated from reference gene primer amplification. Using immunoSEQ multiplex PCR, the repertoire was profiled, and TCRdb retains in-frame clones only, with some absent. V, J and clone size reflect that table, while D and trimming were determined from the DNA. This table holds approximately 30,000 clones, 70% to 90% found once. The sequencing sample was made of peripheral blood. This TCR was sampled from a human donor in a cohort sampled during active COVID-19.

The CDR3 DNA sequence: TGTGCCAGCAGCTTATGGGACAGGGAAATTGATACGCAGTATTTT. This gives the protein CASSLWDREIDTQYF. The J gene is TRBJ2-3, the V gene TRBV7-8, with TRBD1 matching 9 bases. Germline V CDR1 and CDR2: SGHVS, FQNEAQ. The V segment lost 2 bases and the J segment 6 bases; nucleotides outside the gene matches: 6. The CDR3 is made up of 15 amino acids.